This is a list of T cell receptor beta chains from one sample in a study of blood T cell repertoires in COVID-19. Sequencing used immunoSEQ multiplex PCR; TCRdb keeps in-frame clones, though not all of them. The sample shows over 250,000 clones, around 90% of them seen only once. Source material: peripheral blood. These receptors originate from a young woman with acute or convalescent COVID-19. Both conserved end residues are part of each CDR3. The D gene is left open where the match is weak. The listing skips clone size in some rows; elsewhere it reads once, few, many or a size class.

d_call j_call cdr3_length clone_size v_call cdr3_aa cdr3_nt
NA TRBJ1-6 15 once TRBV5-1 CASSLGGRENSPLHF TGCGCCAGCAGCTTGGGGGGCAGGGAAAATTCACCCCTCCACTTT
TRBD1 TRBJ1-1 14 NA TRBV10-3 CAISWTGTNTEAFF TGTGCCATCAGCTGGACAGGGACGAACACTGAAGCTTTCTTT
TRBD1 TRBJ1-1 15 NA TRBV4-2 CASSQGQGRNTEAFF TGTGCCAGCAGCCAAGGACAGGGTAGGAACACTGAAGCTTTCTTT
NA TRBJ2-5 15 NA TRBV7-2 CASSPHLIAAETQYF TGTGCCAGCAGCCCCCACCTCATAGCGGCGGAGACCCAGTACTTC
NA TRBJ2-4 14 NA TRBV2 CASSESVAKNIQYF TGTGCCAGCAGTGAGTCGGTAGCCAAAAACATTCAGTACTTC
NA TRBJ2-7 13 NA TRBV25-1 CASSERQTYEQYF TGTGCCAGCAGTGAAAGACAGACCTACGAGCAGTACTTC
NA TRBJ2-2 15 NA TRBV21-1 CASSKGASGTGELFF TGTGCCAGCAGCAAAGGGGCTAGCGGGACCGGGGAGCTGTTTTTT
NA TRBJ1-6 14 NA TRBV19 CASSPFTENSPLHF TGTGCCAGTAGCCCATTCACAGAAAATTCACCCCTCCACTTT
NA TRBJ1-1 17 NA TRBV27 CASSFGGQGRMNTEAFF TGTGCCAGCAGTTTCGGGGGGCAGGGGAGGATGAACACTGAAGCTTTCTTT
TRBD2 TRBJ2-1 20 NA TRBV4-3 CASSTAPGLAGLTSYNEQFF TGCGCCAGCAGCACCGCCCCGGGACTAGCGGGCCTGACATCCTACAATGAGCAGTTCTTC
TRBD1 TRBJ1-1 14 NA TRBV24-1 CATSESGGGTEAFF TGTGCCACCAGTGAATCAGGGGGAGGCACTGAAGCTTTCTTT
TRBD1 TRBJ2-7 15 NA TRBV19 CASSPQGGRGGEQYF TGTGCCAGTAGCCCACAGGGGGGACGAGGGGGCGAGCAGTACTTC
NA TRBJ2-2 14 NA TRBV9 CASASGSGTGELFF TGTGCCAGCGCATCAGGGTCGGGCACCGGGGAGCTGTTTTTT
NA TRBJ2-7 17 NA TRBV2 CASSESSAGTSHGGQYF TGTGCCAGCAGTGAAAGCTCGGCCGGGACTTCCCATGGCGGGCAGTACTTC
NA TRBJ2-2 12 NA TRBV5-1 CASSPPPGELFF TGCGCCAGCAGCCCCCCTCCCGGGGAGCTGTTTTTT
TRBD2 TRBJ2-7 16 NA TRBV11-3 CASSGGPLAGVHEQYF TGTGCCAGCAGCGGTGGTCCACTAGCGGGTGTCCACGAGCAGTACTTC
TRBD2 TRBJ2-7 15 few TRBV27 CASSARGSGSFEQYF TGTGCCAGCAGTGCCCGGGGTAGCGGGAGCTTCGAGCAGTACTTC
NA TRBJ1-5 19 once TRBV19 CASSIVLGLNRHSNQPQHF TGTGCCAGTAGTATAGTCCTTGGACTAAATAGGCATAGCAATCAGCCCCAGCATTTT
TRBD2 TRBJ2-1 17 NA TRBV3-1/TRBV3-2 CASSQELAGGPYNEQFF TGTGCCAGCAGCCAAGAATTAGCGGGAGGGCCCTACAATGAGCAGTTCTTC
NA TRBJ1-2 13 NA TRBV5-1 CASSLAHRDGYTF TGCGCCAGCAGCTTGGCGCACAGGGATGGCTACACCTTC
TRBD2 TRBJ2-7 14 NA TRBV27 CASSYLAGPYEQYF TGTGCCAGCAGTTATCTAGCGGGACCCTACGAGCAGTACTTC
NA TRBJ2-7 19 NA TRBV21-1 CASSGSGVGLAPTSYEQYF TGTGCCAGCAGCGGATCAGGGGTGGGACTAGCGCCCACCTCCTACGAGCAGTACTTC
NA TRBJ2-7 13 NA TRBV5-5 CASSRLSGSEQYF TGTGCCAGCAGCCGACTATCGGGATCCGAGCAGTACTTC
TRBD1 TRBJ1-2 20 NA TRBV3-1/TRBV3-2 CASSQDLAVSQGAFTRGYTF TGTGCCAGCAGCCAAGATCTTGCGGTTAGCCAGGGGGCTTTTACGAGGGGCTACACCTTC
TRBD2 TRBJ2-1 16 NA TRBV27 CASSPSGRLKGYEQFF TGTGCCAGCAGTCCCAGCGGGAGACTAAAGGGTTATGAGCAGTTCTTC
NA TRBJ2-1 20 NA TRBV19 CASRPPPDGANPSIYNEQFF TGTGCCAGTAGACCCCCCCCCGATGGGGCGAACCCGTCGATCTACAATGAGCAGTTCTTC
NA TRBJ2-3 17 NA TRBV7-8 CASSLDLVQGNTDTQYF TGTGCCAGCAGCTTAGATCTCGTCCAGGGGAACACAGATACGCAGTATTTT
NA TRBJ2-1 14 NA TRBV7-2 CASSLGGGKNEQFF TGTGCCAGCAGCTTAGGGGGCGGGAAAAATGAGCAGTTCTTC
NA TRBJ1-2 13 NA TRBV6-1 CASMTEANYGYTF TGTGCCAGCATGACGGAGGCTAACTATGGCTACACCTTC
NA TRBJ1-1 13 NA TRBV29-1 CSAASGMGTEAFF TGCAGCGCCGCGTCGGGGATGGGGACTGAAGCTTTCTTT
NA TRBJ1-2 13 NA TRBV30 CAWKIQGNYGYTF TGTGCCTGGAAGATTCAGGGGAACTATGGCTACACCTTC
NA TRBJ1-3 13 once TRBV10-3 CAQRGGPGNTIYF TGTGCCCAAAGGGGGGGTCCTGGAAACACCATATATTTT
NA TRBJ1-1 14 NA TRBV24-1 CATRQTGTNGEAFF TGTGCCACCAGACAAACCGGGACAAATGGTGAAGCTTTCTTT
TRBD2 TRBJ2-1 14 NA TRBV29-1 CSVVKRGGYNEQFF TGCAGCGTTGTAAAGCGGGGTGGGTACAATGAGCAGTTCTTC
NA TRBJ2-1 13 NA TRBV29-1 CSVGQGFNNEQFF TGCAGCGTGGGGCAGGGCTTCAACAATGAGCAGTTCTTC
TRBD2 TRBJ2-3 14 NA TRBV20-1 CSASRGSGVDTQYF TGCAGTGCTAGTCGCGGGAGCGGAGTAGATACGCAGTATTTT
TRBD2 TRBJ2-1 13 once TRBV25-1 CASSLVAGAEQFF TGTGCCAGCAGTTTAGTAGCGGGAGCTGAGCAGTTCTTC
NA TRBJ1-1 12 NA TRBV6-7 CARTTGNTEAFF TGTGCCAGGACGACTGGGAACACTGAAGCTTTCTTT
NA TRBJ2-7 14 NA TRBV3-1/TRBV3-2 CASSQARGSYEQYF TGTGCCAGCAGCCAAGCCAGAGGATCCTACGAGCAGTACTTC
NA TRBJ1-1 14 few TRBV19 CASSPTQGRTEAFF TGTGCCAGTAGTCCAACGCAGGGGCGCACTGAAGCTTTCTTT
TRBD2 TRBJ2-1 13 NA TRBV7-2 CASSTRLAGEQFF TGTGCCAGCAGCACCAGACTAGCGGGCGAGCAGTTCTTC
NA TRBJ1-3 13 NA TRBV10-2 CASSDRLQNTIYF TGCGCCAGCAGTGACAGACTTCAAAACACCATATATTTT
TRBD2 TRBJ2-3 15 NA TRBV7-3 CASSPSGRDVDTQYF TGTGCCAGCAGCCCTAGCGGGAGGGACGTAGATACGCAGTATTTT
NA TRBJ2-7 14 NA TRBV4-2 CASSQVLFPYEQYF TGTGCCAGCAGCCAAGTATTGTTCCCCTACGAGCAGTACTTC